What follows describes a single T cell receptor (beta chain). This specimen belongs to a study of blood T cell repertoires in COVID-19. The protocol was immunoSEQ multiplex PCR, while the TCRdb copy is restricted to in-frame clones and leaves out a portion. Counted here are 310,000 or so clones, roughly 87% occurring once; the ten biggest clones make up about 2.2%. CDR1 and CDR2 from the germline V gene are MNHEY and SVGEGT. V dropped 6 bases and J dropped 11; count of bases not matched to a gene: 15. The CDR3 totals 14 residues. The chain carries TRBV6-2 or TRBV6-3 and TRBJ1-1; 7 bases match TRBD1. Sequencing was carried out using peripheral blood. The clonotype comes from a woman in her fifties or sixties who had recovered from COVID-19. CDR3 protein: CASSFRTGLSGAFF. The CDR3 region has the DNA TGTGCCAGCAGCTTCCGGACAGGATTAAGCGGGGCTTTCTTT.